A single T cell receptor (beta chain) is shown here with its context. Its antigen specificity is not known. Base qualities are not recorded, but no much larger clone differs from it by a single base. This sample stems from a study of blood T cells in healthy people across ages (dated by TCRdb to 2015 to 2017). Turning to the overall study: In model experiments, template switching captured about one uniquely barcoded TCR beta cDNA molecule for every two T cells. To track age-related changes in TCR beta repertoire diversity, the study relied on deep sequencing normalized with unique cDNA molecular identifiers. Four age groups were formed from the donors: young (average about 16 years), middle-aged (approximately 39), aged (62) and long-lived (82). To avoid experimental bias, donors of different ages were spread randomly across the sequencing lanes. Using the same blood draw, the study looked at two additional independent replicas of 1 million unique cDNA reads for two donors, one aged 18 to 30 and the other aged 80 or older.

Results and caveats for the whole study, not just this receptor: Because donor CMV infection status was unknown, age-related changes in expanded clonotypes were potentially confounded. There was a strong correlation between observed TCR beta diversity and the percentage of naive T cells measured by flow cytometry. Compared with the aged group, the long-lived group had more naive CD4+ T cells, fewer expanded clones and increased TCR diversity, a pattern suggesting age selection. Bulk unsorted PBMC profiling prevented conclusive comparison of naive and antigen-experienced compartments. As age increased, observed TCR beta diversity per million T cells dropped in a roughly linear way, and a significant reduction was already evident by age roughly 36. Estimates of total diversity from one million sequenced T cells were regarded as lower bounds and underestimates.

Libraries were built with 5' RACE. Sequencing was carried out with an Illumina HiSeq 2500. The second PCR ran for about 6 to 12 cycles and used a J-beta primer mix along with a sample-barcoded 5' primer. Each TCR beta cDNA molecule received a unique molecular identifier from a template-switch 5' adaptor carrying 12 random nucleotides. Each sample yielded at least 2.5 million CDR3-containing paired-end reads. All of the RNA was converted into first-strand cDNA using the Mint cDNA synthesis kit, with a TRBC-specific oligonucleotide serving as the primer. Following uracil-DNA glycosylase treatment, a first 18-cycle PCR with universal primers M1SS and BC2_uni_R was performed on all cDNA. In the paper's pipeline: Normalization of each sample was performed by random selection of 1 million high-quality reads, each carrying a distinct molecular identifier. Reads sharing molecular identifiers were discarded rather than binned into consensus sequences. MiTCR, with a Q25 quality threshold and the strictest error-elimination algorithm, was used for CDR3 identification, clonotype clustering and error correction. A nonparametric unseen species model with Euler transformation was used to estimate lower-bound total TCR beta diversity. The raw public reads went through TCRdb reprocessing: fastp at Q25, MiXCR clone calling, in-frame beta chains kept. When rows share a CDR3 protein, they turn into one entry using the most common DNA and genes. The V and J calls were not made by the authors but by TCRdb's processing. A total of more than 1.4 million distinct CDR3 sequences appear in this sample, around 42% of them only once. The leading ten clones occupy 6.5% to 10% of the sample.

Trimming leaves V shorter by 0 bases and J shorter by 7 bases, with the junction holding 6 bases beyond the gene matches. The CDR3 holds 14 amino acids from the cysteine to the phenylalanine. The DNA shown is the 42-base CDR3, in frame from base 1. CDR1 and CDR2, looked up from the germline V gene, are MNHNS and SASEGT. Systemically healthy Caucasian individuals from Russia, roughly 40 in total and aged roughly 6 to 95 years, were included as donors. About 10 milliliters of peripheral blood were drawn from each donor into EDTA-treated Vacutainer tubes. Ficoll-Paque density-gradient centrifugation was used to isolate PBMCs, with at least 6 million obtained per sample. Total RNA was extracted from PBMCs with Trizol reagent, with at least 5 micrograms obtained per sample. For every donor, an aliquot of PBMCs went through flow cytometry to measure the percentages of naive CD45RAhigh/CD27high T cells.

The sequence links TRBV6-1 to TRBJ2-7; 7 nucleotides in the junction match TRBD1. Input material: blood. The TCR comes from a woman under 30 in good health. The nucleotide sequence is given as TGTGCCAGCAGTGAAGCAGGGGGCATGAGGGAGCAGTACTTC. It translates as CASSEAGGMREQYF.